Following are 26 T cell receptor beta chains from one sample sequenced in a study of T cells in Graves' hyperthyroidism and ophthalmopathy. The investigators amplified TCR beta CDR3 regions from RNA transcripts. An initial round of RT-PCR targeting the TCR CDR3 relied on the HTBI primer set. TCRdb re-called the multiplex PCR reads through MiXCR, storing one row per CDR3 protein. The sample has about 210,000 distinct CDR3 sequences; over 15% are singletons. The sample taken for sequencing was blood. The origin of the receptors is a man in his fifties with Graves' hyperthyroidism.

This clonotype was seen repeatedly, ten times or more. The V call is TRBV20-1, the J call TRBJ2-1, with D unclear. The CDR3 length is 11 residues. V was pared by 6 bases and J by 7 bases, with 10 bases between. Germline-derived CDR1 and CDR2 are DFQATT and SNEGSKA (reference sequence). Written as DNA, the CDR3 is TGCAGTGCGGCCCCTACGAATGAGCAGTTCTTC. Translating it yields CSAAPTNEQFF.

In its sample, this clonotype was seen a few times. This sequence joins TRBV7-2 and TRBJ2-7; D might be TRBD1 or TRBD2, each matching 5 bases. The CDR3 is 15 residues long. With 1 base removed from V and 4 bases from J, the gap between germline ends came to 14 bases. The V gene's germline CDR1 is SGHTA and CDR2 FQGNSA. In nucleotides, the CDR3 is TGTGCCAGCAGCTTAGTAGGGGAGCCAGGATACGAGCAGTACTTC. Translated: CASSLVGEPGYEQYF.

This clonotype came up many times. The chain is built from TRBV5-5 and TRBJ2-7; D tentatively fits TRBD1 or TRBD2 (5 bases each). The ends were cut back, 4 bases at V and 0 bases at J, with 14 bases in the middle. The CDR3 runs 15 residues. Germline CDR1 SGHKS, CDR2 YYEKEE (reference sequence). The CDR3 loop reads CASSNRGKSSYEQYF. CDR3 DNA: TGTGCCAGCAGCAACCGGGGCAAGAGCTCCTACGAGCAGTACTTC.

This clonotype occurred a few times. The V call is TRBV5-4, the J call TRBJ1-2; D is perhaps TRBD1 (6 bases). Trimming stripped 5 bases from V and 8 bases from J, with 19 bases between. The length of the CDR3 is 14 residues. CDR1 is SGHNT and CDR2 is YYREEE in the germline V gene (reference sequence). This chain's CDR3 is CASSSTGLERGYTF. CDR3 DNA sequence: TGTGCCAGCAGTTCGACAGGCCTGGAAAGGGGCTACACCTTC. Together with reference TRBV5-4 and TRBJ1-2, the CDR3 gives the full variable domain: ETGVTQSPTHLIKTRGQQVTLRCSSQSGHNTVSWYQQALGQGPQFIFQYYREEENGRGNFPPRFSGLQFPNYSSELNVNALELDDSALYLCASSSTGLERGYTFGSGTRLTVV.

In this sample, this clonotype turned up a few times. This chain joins TRBV28 and TRBJ1-4, with D uncertain. The CDR3 runs 12 residues. Trimming removed 6 bases from V and 8 bases from J, with 10 bases in between. CDR1 and CDR2 (germline): MDHEN, SYDVKM. The CDR3 reads CASRDPGEKLFF. CDR3 coding DNA: TGTGCCAGCAGAGACCCGGGCGAAAAACTGTTTTTT.

The chain has TRBV28 and TRBJ2-1; 14 bases agree with TRBD2. The CDR3 has 15 amino acids. V lost 2 bases to trimming and J lost 9 bases; unmatched junction nucleotides: 3. Germline V gene lookup returns CDR1 MDHEN and CDR2 SYDVKM. The CDR3 protein is CASSLPGLAGVEQFF. The DNA of the CDR3 is TGTGCCAGCAGTTTACCGGGACTAGCGGGAGTTGAGCAGTTCTTC.

Regarding this clonotype: A much larger clone lies one base from this, so it may be a read error. The CDR3, as DNA: TGTGCCAGCAGTTCACAAGGGGGAGAGAACACTGAAGCTTTCTTT. Translation: CASSSQGGENTEAFF. The V call is TRBV28, the J call TRBJ1-1, with D possibly TRBD1 on 6 matching bases. V was shortened by 4 bases and J by 1 base, with 13 bases between the two germline ends. Per germline, CDR1 MDHEN and CDR2 SYDVKM. CDR3 length: 15 amino acids.

In regard to this clonotype: It may be a read error: a sequence one base away is much more abundant. This chain joins TRBV7-2 and TRBJ2-7; 8 bases are a match to TRBD2. The V and J ends lost 5 bases and 4 bases, in that order; junction bases with no gene match: 7. CDR3 length: 14 amino acids. Per germline, CDR1 SGHTA and CDR2 FQGNSA. Written as DNA, the CDR3 is TGTGCCAGCAGCGTCCACGGGAGGGGATACGAGCAGTACTTC. It yields the protein CASSVHGRGYEQYF.

This clonotype was seen ten or more times. The V and J genes are TRBV28 and TRBJ2-7, with D possibly TRBD2 on 6 matching bases. V dropped 6 bases and J dropped 6 bases, with 18 bases sitting between them. Germline assignment: CDR1 MDHEN and CDR2 SYDVKM. The CDR3 runs to 14 residues. As DNA, the CDR3 is TGTGCCAGCAGCCCTCTCGCGGGGCGGTCCGAGCAGTACTTC. This codes for CASSPLAGRSEQYF.

The CDR3 is CASSVLPSSLLAVTSTDTQYF. For the CDR3, the DNA is TGTGCCAGCAGCGTACTCCCCTCTTCATTACTAGCGGTTACTAGCACAGATACGCAGTATTTT. The genes are TRBV9 and TRBJ2-3; 8 nucleotides match TRBD2. V dropped 1 base and J dropped 0; count of bases not matched to a gene: 19. CDR3 size: 21 residues. In germline, CDR1 is SGDLS, CDR2 YYNGEE.

This clonotype has at least ten counts. J is TRBJ1-1 and V is TRBV6-5; D remains ambiguous. This CDR3 is 12 amino acids long. V was cut by 2 bases and J by 5 bases, with 6 bases left in between. Germline V gene sequence: CDR1 MNHEY, CDR2 SVGAGI. The CDR3 region is CASSYEGTEAFF. The CDR3, as DNA: TGTGCCAGCAGTTACGAGGGTACTGAAGCTTTCTTT.

This clonotype has ten or more counts. The chain has TRBV15 and TRBJ2-5; 11 positions match TRBD2. CDR1 and CDR2 (germline): LNHNV, YYDKDF (reference sequence). This CDR3 has 14 residues. V gave up 3 bases and J gave up 3 bases; unmatched junction bases: 0. The CDR3 here is CATSRGLAEETQYF. CDR3 DNA sequence: TGTGCCACCAGCAGGGGACTAGCGGAAGAGACCCAGTACTTC.

This clonotype occurred a few times. The chain employs TRBV12-3 or TRBV12-4 and TRBJ1-4; D remains unclear. The length of the CDR3 is 12 residues. The V end lost 2 bases, the J end lost 12 bases, and 10 bases lay between the germline ends. CDR3 sequence (DNA): TGTGCCAGCAGTTTACGACCGAACGAACTGTTTTTT. Translated, it gives CASSLRPNELFF.

This chain connects TRBV5-1 to TRBJ2-2, with D perhaps matching TRBD2 (6 bases). CDR3 length: 15 amino acids. Trimming cost V 6 bases and J 5 bases, with 17 bases left between them. Germline CDR1 SGHRS, CDR2 YFSETQ. As DNA, the CDR3 is TGCGCCAGCACGTCCGGGACTTATTTTACCGGGGAGCTGTTTTTT. Its translation is CASTSGTYFTGELFF.

This clonotype was picked up many times. The chain links TRBV3-1 to TRBJ2-1, with 9 bases aligning to TRBD2. CDR1 LGHDT and CDR2 YNNKEL come from the germline V gene (reference sequence). V gave up 4 bases and J gave up 4 bases; unmatched junction bases: 14. The CDR3 contains 18 residues. CDR3: CASSPHPGLANSYNEQFF. The CDR3 DNA follows: TGTGCCAGCAGCCCGCATCCCGGACTAGCGAATTCGTACAATGAGCAGTTCTTC.

This clonotype showed up many times. The V and J genes are TRBV6-1 and TRBJ2-1, with TRBD2 matching 9 bases. Germline V gene data show CDR1 as MNHNS and CDR2 as SASEGT. There are 15 residues in the CDR3. Losses at the gene ends were 7 bases for V and 8 bases for J; bases not matched to a gene: 12. The CDR3 is CASTKGLAIGHEQFF. The DNA of the CDR3 is TGTGCCAGCACCAAGGGACTAGCCATCGGGCATGAGCAGTTCTTC.

This clonotype has only a few counts. The chain combines TRBV10-3 with TRBJ2-7; the D is unclear. This CDR3 is built from 16 residues. V lost 8 bases and J 3 bases, leaving 23 bases between the germline ends. Germline V gives CDR1 ENHRY, CDR2 SYGVKD. CDR3 amino acids: CAIAPARSQRHYEQYF. CDR3 coding DNA: TGTGCCATCGCCCCCGCTAGATCACAAAGACACTACGAGCAGTACTTC.

This clonotype was detected many times. V and J are TRBV7-3 and TRBJ2-7, with 11 bases that match TRBD2. V was pared by 2 bases and J by 3 bases, with 6 bases of the junction left unmatched. The V gene's germline CDR1 is SGHTA and CDR2 FQGTGA. This CDR3 contains 16 residues. The CDR3 DNA is TGTGCCAGCAGCTTAGACGGGACTAGCGGACTCTACGAGCAGTACTTC. Translating gives CASSLDGTSGLYEQYF.

This clonotype was observed many times. The J gene is TRBJ2-5, the V gene TRBV6-1; D gene uncertain. With 3 bases removed from V and 7 bases from J, the gap between germline ends came to 9 bases. This CDR3 comprises 12 residues. Germline V gene lookup returns CDR1 MNHNS and CDR2 SASEGT. CDR3 DNA sequence: TGTGCCAGCAGTGAGGGGTGGGGGACCCAGTACTTC. This translates into CASSEGWGTQYF.

The rearrangement joins TRBV29-1 to TRBJ2-5, with unresolved D. Germline assignment: CDR1 SQVTM and CDR2 ANQGSEA. The CDR3 extends over 13 amino acids. With 6 bases removed from V and 5 bases from J, the gap between germline ends came to 16 bases. Here the CDR3 DNA reads TGCAGCGTCTGGACGTCGGGTACGGAGACCCAGTACTTC. Translating gives CSVWTSGTETQYF.

This clonotype was seen a handful of times. The rearrangement links TRBV6-5 to TRBJ2-1; no firm D call. This CDR3 contains 14 residues. V lost 0 bases, J lost 10 bases, and 13 bases lay in between. The germline V gene has CDR1 MNHEY and CDR2 SVGAGI. For the CDR3, the DNA is TGTGCCAGCAGTTACTCGAATACCGTATGGGAGCAGTTCTTC. It encodes CASSYSNTVWEQFF.

This clonotype was observed at least ten times. CDR3 loop: CATRVGTSIYEQYF. The CDR3 nucleotides are TGTGCCACCAGAGTAGGGACTAGTATCTACGAGCAGTACTTC. The V and J genes are TRBV2 and TRBJ2-7; 8 positions match TRBD2. The V segment lost 10 bases and the J segment 3 bases; nucleotides outside the gene matches: 11. CDR1 is SNHLY, CDR2 FYNNEI, per germline. This CDR3 has 14 amino acids.

The rearrangement links TRBV20-1 to TRBJ2-1, with 9 bases lining up with TRBD2. Germline values: CDR1 DFQATT, CDR2 SNEGSKA (reference sequence). The CDR3 has 14 amino acids. Trimming at V came to 6 bases and at J to 7 bases, leaving 10 bases not matched to a gene. This CDR3 is CSARTSGQFNEQFF. CDR3 DNA sequence: TGCAGTGCCAGAACTAGCGGGCAATTTAATGAGCAGTTCTTC.

This clonotype was seen at least ten times. CDR3 nucleotides: TGTGCCAGCAGCTTAGGACTAGCCTACGAGCAGTACTTC. Its protein is CASSLGLAYEQYF. The J gene is TRBJ2-7, the V gene TRBV7-2; TRBD2 might be the D (6 bases). The CDR3 is 13 amino acids. Trimming stripped 1 base from V and 2 bases from J, with 6 bases between. Germline-derived CDR1 and CDR2 are SGHTA and FQGNSA.

This clonotype was detected ten times or more. V usage is TRBV7-3 and J usage is TRBJ2-1; D gene uncertain. The CDR3 is 15 residues long. Deletions cut 3 bases from V and 0 bases from J, with 9 bases between. Germline CDR1 reads SGHTA; CDR2 reads FQGTGA. In nucleotides, the CDR3 is TGTGCCAGCAGCTTCAGCGAGGCCTCCTACAATGAGCAGTTCTTC. Residues: CASSFSEASYNEQFF.

This clonotype was counted a few times. At one of its ends the junction is not consistent with the germline gene, which may arise from a read error. The chain carries TRBV12-3 or TRBV12-4 and TRBJ2-1; 13 bases match TRBD2. This CDR3 has 14 residues. CDR3 nucleotides: TGTGCCAGCAGTTCGACTAGCGGGGGGAATGAGCGGTTCTTC. Residues: CASSSTSGGNERFF.